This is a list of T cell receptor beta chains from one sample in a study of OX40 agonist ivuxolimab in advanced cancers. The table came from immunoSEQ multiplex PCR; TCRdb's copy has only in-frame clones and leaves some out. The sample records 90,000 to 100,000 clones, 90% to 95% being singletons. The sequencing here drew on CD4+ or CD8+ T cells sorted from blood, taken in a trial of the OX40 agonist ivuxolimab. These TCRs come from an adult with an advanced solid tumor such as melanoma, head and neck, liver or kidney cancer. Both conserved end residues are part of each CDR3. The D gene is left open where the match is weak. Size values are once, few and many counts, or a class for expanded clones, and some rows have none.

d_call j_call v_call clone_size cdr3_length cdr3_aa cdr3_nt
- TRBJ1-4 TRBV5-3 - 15 CARAGLDRLNEKLFF TGTGCCAGAGCGGGATTGGACAGACTTAATGAAAAACTGTTTTTT
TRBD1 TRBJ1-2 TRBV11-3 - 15 CASSQPGQGINGYTF TGTGCCAGCAGCCAACCCGGACAGGGGATTAATGGCTACACCTTC
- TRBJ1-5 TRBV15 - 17 CATSRDLGGGGYQPQHF TGTGCCACCAGCAGAGATTTAGGGGGGGGCGGTTATCAGCCCCAGCATTTT
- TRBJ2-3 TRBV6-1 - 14 CASTAPTGPDTQYF TGTGCCAGCACCGCCCCGACTGGCCCGGATACGCAGTATTTT
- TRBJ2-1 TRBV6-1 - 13 CASSDYRDDEQFF TGTGCCAGCAGTGATTACAGGGACGATGAGCAGTTCTTC
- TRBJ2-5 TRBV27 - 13 CAITRVRAETQYF TGTGCCATCACCCGAGTGCGGGCAGAGACCCAGTACTTC
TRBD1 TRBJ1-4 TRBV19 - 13 CASSVQGGDQLFF TGTGCCAGTAGTGTTCAGGGGGGGGATCAACTGTTTTTT
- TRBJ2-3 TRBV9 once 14 CASSPMIETDTQYF TGTGCCAGCAGCCCTATGATAGAAACAGATACGCAGTATTTT
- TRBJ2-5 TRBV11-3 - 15 CASSPPLPLGETQYF TGTGCCAGCAGCCCGCCCCTGCCGCTGGGGGAGACCCAGTACTTC
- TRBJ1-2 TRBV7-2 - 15 CASSPGPRAVYGYTF TGTGCCAGCAGCCCGGGGCCACGAGCGGTCTATGGCTACACCTTC
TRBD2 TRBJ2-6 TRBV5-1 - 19 CASRLRPPGLASGANVLTF TGCGCCAGCAGATTGCGACCCCCGGGACTAGCGTCTGGGGCCAACGTCCTGACTTTC
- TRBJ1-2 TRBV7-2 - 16 CASSLDTTSGGYGYTF TGTGCCAGCAGCTTAGACACCACCTCTGGGGGCTATGGCTACACCTTC
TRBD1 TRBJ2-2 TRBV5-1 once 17 CASSPQSGTVNTGELFF TGCGCCAGCAGCCCCCAATCCGGGACAGTGAACACCGGGGAGCTGTTTTTT
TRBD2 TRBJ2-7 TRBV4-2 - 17 CASSQDRTSGSRYEQYF TGTGCCAGCAGCCAAGATAGGACTAGCGGGAGTCGGTACGAGCAGTACTTC
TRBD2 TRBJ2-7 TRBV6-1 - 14 CASGGLAGSYEQYF TGTGCCAGCGGCGGACTAGCGGGGTCCTACGAGCAGTACTTC
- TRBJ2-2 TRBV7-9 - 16 CASSLDPGSNTGELFF TGTGCCAGCAGCTTAGATCCAGGGAGCAACACCGGGGAGCTGTTTTTT
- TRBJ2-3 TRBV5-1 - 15 CASSFPGAGTDTQYF TGCGCCAGCAGCTTCCCGGGGGCCGGCACAGATACGCAGTATTTT
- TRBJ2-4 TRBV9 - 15 CASNREGETKNIQYF TGTGCCAGCAATAGGGAAGGGGAGACCAAAAACATTCAGTACTTC
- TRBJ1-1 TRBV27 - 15 CASSLRGKVNTEAFF TGTGCCAGCAGTTTAAGGGGGAAAGTGAACACTGAAGCTTTCTTT
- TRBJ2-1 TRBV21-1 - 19 CASSKGGPGLAGGDNEQFF TGTGCCAGCAGCAAAGGGGGGCCCGGACTAGCGGGAGGCGACAATGAGCAGTTCTTC